A selection of T cell receptor beta chains follows, all from one sample in a study of identical twins. MiXCR, run by TCRdb on the 5' RACE reads, gives a single entry per CDR3 protein. The sample holds some 690,000 distinct CDR3 sequences, around 21% seen once. These same records also appear under a second study, on T cells expressing NK-cell markers.

Sequenced: PBMCs. These receptor sequences come from a woman younger than 30 in good health. The conserved cysteine and the conserved F or W are not part of the CDR3 here.

j_call v_call cdr3_aa
TRBJ2-1 TRBV5-6 ASILTGLRVNNEQF
TRBJ2-5 TRBV6-6 ASSYGTLETQY
TRBJ2-7 TRBV21-1 ASSPRPGAGVHEQY
TRBJ2-7 TRBV20-1 SARSGDSVYEQY
TRBJ1-5 TRBV29-1 SGRDGNQPQH
TRBJ1-2 TRBV20-1 SARDPGQGDYGYT
TRBJ2-2 TRBV3-1 ASSQRGNGELF
TRBJ2-3 TRBV15 ATSRARDTQY
TRBJ2-2 TRBV9 ASSPPGGLTGELF
TRBJ1-1 TRBV7-9 ASSLGSRGAF
TRBJ1-1 TRBV5-5 ASSTYRGEAF
TRBJ2-3 TRBV5-1 ASSLPRGGAGGTDTQY
TRBJ2-1 TRBV28 ATDGRDRGKNEQF
TRBJ1-5 TRBV3-1 ASSHRGTSNQPQH
TRBJ1-5 TRBV7-2 ASSASYGTNQPQH
TRBJ2-1 TRBV13 ASSLSGRDEQF